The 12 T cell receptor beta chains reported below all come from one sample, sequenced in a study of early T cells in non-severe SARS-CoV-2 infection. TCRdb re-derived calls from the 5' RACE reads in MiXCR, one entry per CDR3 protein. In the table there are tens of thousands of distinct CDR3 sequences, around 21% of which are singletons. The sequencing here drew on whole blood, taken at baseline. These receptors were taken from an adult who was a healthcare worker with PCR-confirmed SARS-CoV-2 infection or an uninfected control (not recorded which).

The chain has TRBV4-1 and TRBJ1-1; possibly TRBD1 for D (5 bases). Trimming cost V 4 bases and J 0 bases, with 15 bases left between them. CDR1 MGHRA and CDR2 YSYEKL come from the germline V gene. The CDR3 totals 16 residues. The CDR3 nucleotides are TGCGCCAGCAGCCCACTATCCCGGGACCTGAACACTGAAGCTTTCTTT. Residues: CASSPLSRDLNTEAFF.

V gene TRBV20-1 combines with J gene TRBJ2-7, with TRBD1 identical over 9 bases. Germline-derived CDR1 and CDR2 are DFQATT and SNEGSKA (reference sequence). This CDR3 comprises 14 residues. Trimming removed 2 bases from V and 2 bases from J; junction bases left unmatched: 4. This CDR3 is CSARLTGGTYEQYF. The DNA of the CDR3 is TGCAGTGCTAGATTGACAGGGGGGACCTACGAGCAGTACTTC.

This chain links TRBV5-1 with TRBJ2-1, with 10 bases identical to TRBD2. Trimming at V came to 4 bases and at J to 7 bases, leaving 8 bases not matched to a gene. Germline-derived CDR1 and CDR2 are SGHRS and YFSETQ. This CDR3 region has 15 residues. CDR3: CASSPTAGGRNEQFF. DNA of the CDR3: TGCGCCAGCAGCCCGACAGCGGGGGGGCGTAATGAGCAGTTCTTC.

CDR3: CASSTGKKLFF. Here the CDR3 DNA reads TGTGCCAGCAGCACAGGGAAAAAACTGTTTTTT. The chain is built from TRBV12-3 or TRBV12-4 and TRBJ1-4; D might be TRBD1 (6 bases). With 6 bases removed from V and 9 bases from J, the gap between germline ends came to 8 bases. This CDR3 has 11 amino acids.

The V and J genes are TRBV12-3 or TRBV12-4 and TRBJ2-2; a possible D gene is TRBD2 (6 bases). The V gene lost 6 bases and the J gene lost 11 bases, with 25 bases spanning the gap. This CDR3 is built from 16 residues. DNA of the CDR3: TGTGCCAGCAGCTTGGGAGGTTCCTTGAACACCGCTGAGCTGTTTTTT. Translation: CASSLGGSLNTAELFF.

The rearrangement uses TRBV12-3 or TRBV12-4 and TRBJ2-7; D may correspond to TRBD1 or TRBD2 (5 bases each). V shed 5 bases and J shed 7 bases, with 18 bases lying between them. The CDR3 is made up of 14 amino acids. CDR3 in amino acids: CASSLGTSWGEQYF. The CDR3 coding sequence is TGTGCCAGCAGTCTGGGCACCAGTTGGGGGGAGCAGTACTTC.

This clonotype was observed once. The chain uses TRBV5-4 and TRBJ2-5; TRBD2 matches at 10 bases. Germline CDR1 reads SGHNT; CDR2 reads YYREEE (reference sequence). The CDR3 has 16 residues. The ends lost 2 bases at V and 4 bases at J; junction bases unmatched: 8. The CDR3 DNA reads TGTGCCAGCAGCTTAACTAGCGGGGCTCCAGGAGAGACCCAGTACTTC. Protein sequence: CASSLTSGAPGETQYF.

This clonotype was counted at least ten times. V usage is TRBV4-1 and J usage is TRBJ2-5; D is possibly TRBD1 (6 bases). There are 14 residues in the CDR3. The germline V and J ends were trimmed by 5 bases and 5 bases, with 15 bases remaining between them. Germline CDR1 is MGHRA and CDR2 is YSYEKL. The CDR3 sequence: CASSSSRGSETQYF. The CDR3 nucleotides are TGCGCCAGCAGCTCCAGCAGGGGCAGCGAGACCCAGTACTTC.

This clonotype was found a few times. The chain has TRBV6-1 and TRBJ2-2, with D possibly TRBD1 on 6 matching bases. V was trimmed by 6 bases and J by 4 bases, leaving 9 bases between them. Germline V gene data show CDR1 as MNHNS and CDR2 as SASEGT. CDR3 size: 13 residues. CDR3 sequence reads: CASRGTSTGELFF. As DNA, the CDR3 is TGTGCCAGCAGAGGGACATCCACCGGGGAGCTGTTTTTT.

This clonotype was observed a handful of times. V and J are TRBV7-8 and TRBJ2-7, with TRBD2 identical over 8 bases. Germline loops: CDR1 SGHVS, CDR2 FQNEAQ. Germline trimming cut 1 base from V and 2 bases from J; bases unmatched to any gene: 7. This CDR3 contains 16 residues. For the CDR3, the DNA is TGTGCCAGCAGCTTAGATCCCGCGGGGGGAACCTACGAGCAGTACTTC. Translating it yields CASSLDPAGGTYEQYF.

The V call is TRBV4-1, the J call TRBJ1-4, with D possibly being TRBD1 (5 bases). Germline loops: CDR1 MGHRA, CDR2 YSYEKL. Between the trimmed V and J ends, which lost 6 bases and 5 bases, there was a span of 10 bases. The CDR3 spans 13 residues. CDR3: CASRGTGNEKLFF. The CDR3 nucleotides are TGCGCCAGCAGGGGCACAGGCAATGAAAAACTGTTTTTT.

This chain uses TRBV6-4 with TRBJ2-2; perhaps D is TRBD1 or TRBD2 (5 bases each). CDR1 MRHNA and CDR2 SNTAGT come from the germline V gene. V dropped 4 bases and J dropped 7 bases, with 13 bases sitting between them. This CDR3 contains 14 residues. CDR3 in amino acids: CASSAWDGHGELFF. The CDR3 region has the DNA TGTGCCAGCAGTGCCTGGGACGGACACGGGGAGCTGTTTTTT.